This is a list of T cell receptor beta chains from one sample in a study of blood T cell repertoires in COVID-19. The data were produced by immunoSEQ multiplex PCR, yet TCRdb's version contains in-frame clones alone and is incomplete. The sample lists 87,000 or so clones, around 87% occurring once. The sample comprised peripheral blood. All receptors come from an elderly woman with acute or convalescent COVID-19. The CDR3 runs from the conserved cysteine through the conserved F or W. Each record gives: CDR3 protein, V gene, J gene, clone size. Clone size appears in some rows only: once, few, many, or a class for an expanded clone.

cdr3_aa: CASSRPTGTRKGNNEQFF; v_call: TRBV3-1/TRBV3-2; j_call: TRBJ2-1; clone_size: -
cdr3_aa: CATSREGDGNQPQHF; v_call: TRBV15; j_call: TRBJ1-5; clone_size: once
cdr3_aa: CASRQGSTNEKLFF; v_call: TRBV6-5; j_call: TRBJ1-4; clone_size: -
cdr3_aa: CASSSEGTSQETQYF; v_call: TRBV7-9; j_call: TRBJ2-5; clone_size: -
cdr3_aa: CASSKVGGGDNEQFF; v_call: TRBV21-1; j_call: TRBJ2-1; clone_size: -
cdr3_aa: CASSSDRGATGELFF; v_call: TRBV5-1; j_call: TRBJ2-2; clone_size: few
cdr3_aa: CASSFRAGEKLFF; v_call: TRBV3-1/TRBV3-2; j_call: TRBJ1-4; clone_size: -
cdr3_aa: CASSLFGGHPNNEQFF; v_call: TRBV7-9; j_call: TRBJ2-1; clone_size: -
cdr3_aa: CASSASFGVMQPQHF; v_call: TRBV9; j_call: TRBJ1-5; clone_size: -
cdr3_aa: CASSPPGRGVYGYTF; v_call: TRBV25-1; j_call: TRBJ1-2; clone_size: -
cdr3_aa: CASSLVGGNTEAFF; v_call: TRBV5-1; j_call: TRBJ1-1; clone_size: -
cdr3_aa: CSASLFVGGQETQYF; v_call: TRBV20-1; j_call: TRBJ2-5; clone_size: -